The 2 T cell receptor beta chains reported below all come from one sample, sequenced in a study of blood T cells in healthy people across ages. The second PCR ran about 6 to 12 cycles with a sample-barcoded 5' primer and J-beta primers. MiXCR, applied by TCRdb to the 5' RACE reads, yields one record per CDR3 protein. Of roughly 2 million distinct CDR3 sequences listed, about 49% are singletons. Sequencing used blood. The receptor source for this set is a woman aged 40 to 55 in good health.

In DNA form, the CDR3 reads TGTGCCACCAGGACAGGGCATAAGACCGGGGAGCTGTTTTTT. Its translation is CATRTGHKTGELFF. This chain connects TRBV24-1 to TRBJ2-2; 7 nucleotides align to TRBD1. Germline loops: CDR1 KGHDR, CDR2 SFDVKD. With V trimmed by 7 bases and J by 5 bases, 6 bases remained unmatched. The length of the CDR3 is 14 residues.

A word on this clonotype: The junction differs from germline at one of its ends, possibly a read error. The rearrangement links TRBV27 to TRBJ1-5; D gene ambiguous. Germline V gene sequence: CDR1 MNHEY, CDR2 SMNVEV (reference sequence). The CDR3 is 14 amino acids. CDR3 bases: TGTGCCAGCAGACGCCTGGGCCCGGCCCAGCCCCGGCATTTT. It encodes CASRRLGPAQPRHF.